This T cell receptor (beta chain) was observed in a study of blood T cell repertoires in COVID-19 (dated by TCRdb to the early 2020s). A note on the overall study: The collaborator samples originated in the United States, Italy and Spain and spanned the acute and convalescent phases of COVID-19. Deeply sampled blood TCRbeta repertoires from subjects exposed to, actively infected with, or recovered from COVID-19 were included in the dataset. The repertoires were released in a freely available public database meant as a resource for research on the immune response to SARS-CoV-2. Samples were obtained from the ongoing ImmuneRACE study (first 160 participants) and from some 1,300 subjects provided by 6 global collaborators. The prospective study material was composed of cDNA or gDNA derived from T cells, B-cell-depleted T cells, or PBMCs. A de-identified subject ID, COVID-19 status, age in years and sex were almost always included in the sample metadata. Where available, HLA class I and class II types were taken from metadata supplied by the sample provider and were not determined by assay-based typing.

For this chain, trimming is 3 bases at the V end and 1 base at the J end, and the number of junction bases without a gene match is 7. CDR1 and CDR2, looked up from the germline V gene, are ENHRY and SYGVKD. The CDR3 goes from the cysteine to the phenylalanine over 16 residues. The read is trimmed to its CDR3 DNA, 48 bases read in frame from base 1. In Seattle, one collaborating source enrolled patients while the infection was active and tracked those patients longitudinally over the course of disease. Each collaborating institution followed its own protocols to collect whole blood in K2EDTA tubes. For TCRbeta analysis, collaborator samples were shipped as frozen whole blood, as isolated PBMCs, or as DNA extracted from either sample type. Regarding this clone: It lacks a known antigen. Nothing much larger sits one base from this clone, and base qualities are not available.

TCRbeta CDR3 regions were amplified from genomic DNA using the immunoSEQ Assay, a bias-controlled multiplex PCR. In the original analysis: The number of nucleated cells in each sample was estimated by amplification of reference gene primers within the assay. Sequence reads were collapsed and filtered to measure the absolute abundance of every unique TCRbeta CDR3 rearrangement. For each sample, productive Simpson clonality was calculated as the square root of Simpson's diversity index over productive rearrangements. TCRdb mirrors the immuneACCESS table, restricted to in-frame sequences. Some clones are absent from its copies; in checked studies, under half trace to an unresolved V gene, and the reason for the others is unknown. The DNA gave D and trimming, while V, J and clone size come from that table. The sample table records about 92,000 clones; around nine tenths of these occur just once. Around 16% of the sample rests with the top ten.

Results the study describes overall, beyond this receptor: The quantity of clinical and demographic metadata differed by source and by participant and was supplied without curation.

The V and J segments used are TRBV10-3 and TRBJ2-3; 7 central nucleotides agree with TRBD1. The sample consisted of peripheral blood. This TCR was recovered from a woman aged 55-70 years with COVID-19, enrolled during active disease. This receptor carries the CDR3 CAISDDPGTGTDTQYF. Read as DNA, the sequence is TGTGCCATCAGTGACGACCCTGGGACAGGCACAGATACGCAGTATTTT.